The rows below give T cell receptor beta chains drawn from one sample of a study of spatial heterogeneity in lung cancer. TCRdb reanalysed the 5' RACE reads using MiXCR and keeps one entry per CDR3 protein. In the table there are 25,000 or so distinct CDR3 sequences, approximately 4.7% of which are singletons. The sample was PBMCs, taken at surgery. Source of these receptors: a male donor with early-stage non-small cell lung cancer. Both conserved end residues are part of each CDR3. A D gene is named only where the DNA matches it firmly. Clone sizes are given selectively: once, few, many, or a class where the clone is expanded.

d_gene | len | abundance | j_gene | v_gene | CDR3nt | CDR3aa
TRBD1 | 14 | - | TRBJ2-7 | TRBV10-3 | TGTGCCATCAGTGAGTCCGAGACAGGGACCGAGCAGTACTTC | CAISESETGTEQYF
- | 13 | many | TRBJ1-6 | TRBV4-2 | TGTGCCAGCAGCCGGGACACTAATTCACCCCTCCACTTT | CASSRDTNSPLHF
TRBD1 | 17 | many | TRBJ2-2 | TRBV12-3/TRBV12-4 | TGTGCCAGCAGCACCGGGACAGGGTGGGGAGGCGCCGGGGAGCTGTTTTTT | CASSTGTGWGGAGELFF
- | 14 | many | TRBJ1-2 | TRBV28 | TGTGCCAGCAGTTTAGGGGCCCACTATAATGGCTACACCTTC | CASSLGAHYNGYTF
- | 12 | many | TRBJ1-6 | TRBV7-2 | TGTGCCAGCAGCCAGGGTGGACGAGCCCTCCACTTT | CASSQGGRALHF
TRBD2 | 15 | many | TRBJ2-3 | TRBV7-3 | TGTGCCAGCAGCTTGACTAGCGCGGGCACAGATACGCAGTATTTT | CASSLTSAGTDTQYF
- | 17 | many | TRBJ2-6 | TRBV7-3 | TGTGCCAGCAGCTTCTCTCGGGGCCGCTCTGGGGCCAACGTCCTGACTTTC | CASSFSRGRSGANVLTF
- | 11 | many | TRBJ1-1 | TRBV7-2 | TGTGCCAGCGGGAGAAAGACTGAAGCTTTCTTT | CASGRKTEAFF
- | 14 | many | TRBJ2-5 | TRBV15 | TGTGCCACCAGCAGAGACCGGACCCAAGAGACCCAGTACTTC | CATSRDRTQETQYF
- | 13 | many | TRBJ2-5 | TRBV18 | TGTGCCAGCTCACCCCAGGGGCAAGAGACCCAGTACTTC | CASSPQGQETQYF
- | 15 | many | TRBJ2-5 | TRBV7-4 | TGTGCCAGCAGCCAACCGACGGGACTGCAAGAGACCCAGTACTTC | CASSQPTGLQETQYF
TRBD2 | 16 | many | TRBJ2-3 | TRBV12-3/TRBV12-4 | TGTGCCAGCAGCCCCGGGACTAGCTCTAGCACAGATACGCAGTATTTT | CASSPGTSSSTDTQYF
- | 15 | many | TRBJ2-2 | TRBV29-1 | TGCAGCGCCCACGGGTTAGGGACTGACACCGGGGAGCTGTTTTTT | CSAHGLGTDTGELFF
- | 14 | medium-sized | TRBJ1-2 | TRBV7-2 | TGTGCCAGCAGCTTAGGATTCGGGGGGTATGGCTACACCTTC | CASSLGFGGYGYTF
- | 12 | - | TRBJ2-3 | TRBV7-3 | TGTGCCAGCAGCTTATATGGGGATACGCAGTATTTT | CASSLYGDTQYF
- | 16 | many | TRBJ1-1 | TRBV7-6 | TGTGCCAGCAGCCCCAACACAGTCCCTATGAACACTGAAGCTTTCTTT | CASSPNTVPMNTEAFF
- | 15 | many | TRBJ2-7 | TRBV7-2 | TGTGCCAGCAGCTTAGGACGGACCCAAGCCTACGAGCAGTACTTC | CASSLGRTQAYEQYF
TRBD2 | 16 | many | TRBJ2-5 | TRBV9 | TGTGCCAGCAGCGCCACCCATAGCGGGAGGGGGGAGACCCAGTACTTC | CASSATHSGRGETQYF
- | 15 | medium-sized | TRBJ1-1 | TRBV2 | TGTGCCAGCAGTGAATTAGAAGCAGGGATCACTGAAGCTTTCTTT | CASSELEAGITEAFF
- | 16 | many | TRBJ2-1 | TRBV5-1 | TGCGCCAGCAGCCGGGGGAACGGGGTCTCCTACAATGAGCAGTTCTTC | CASSRGNGVSYNEQFF
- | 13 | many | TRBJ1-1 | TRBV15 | TGTGCCACCAGCAGAGTTAGGGGTTCTGAAGCTTTCTTT | CATSRVRGSEAFF
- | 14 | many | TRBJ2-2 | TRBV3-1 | TGTGCCAGCAGCCAGGGCACGAACACCGGGGAGCTGTTTTTT | CASSQGTNTGELFF
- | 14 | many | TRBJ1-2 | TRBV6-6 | TGTGCCAGCAGTTACCCAGGGACACGGGGAGGCTACACCTTC | CASSYPGTRGGYTF
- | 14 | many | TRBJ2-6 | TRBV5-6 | TGTGCCAGCAGCTTTGGTTTTGGGGCCAACGTCCTGACTTTC | CASSFGFGANVLTF
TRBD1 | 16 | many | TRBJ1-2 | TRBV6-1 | TGTGCCAGCAGCCATCGCTCGGGACAGAATAACTATGGCTACACCTTC | CASSHRSGQNNYGYTF
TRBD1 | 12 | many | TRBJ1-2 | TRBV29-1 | TGCAGCGTCGACAGGGATTACTATGGCTACACCTTC | CSVDRDYYGYTF
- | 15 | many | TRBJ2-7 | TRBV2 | TGTGCCAGCAGTGCGGCGCAGTTGTCCTCCTACGAGCAGTACTTC | CASSAAQLSSYEQYF
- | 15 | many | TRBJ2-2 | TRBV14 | TGTGCCAGCAGCCGGGACCACCAAAACACCGGGGAGCTGTTTTTT | CASSRDHQNTGELFF
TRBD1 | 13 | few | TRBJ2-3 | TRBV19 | TGTGCCAGTAGGGACAGGGACACAGATACGCAGTATTTT | CASRDRDTDTQYF
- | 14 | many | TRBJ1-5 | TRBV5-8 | TGTGCCAGCAGCTTGGCTCTATCAGGTCAGCCCCAGCATTTT | CASSLALSGQPQHF
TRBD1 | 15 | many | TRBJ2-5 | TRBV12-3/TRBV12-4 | TGTGCCAGCACCGGACAGGGGACTCTACTAGAGACCCAGTACTTC | CASTGQGTLLETQYF
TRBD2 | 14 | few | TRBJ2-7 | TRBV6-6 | TGTGCCTCCCAGGACGAGCGGGGCTCCTACGAGCAGTACTTC | CASQDERGSYEQYF
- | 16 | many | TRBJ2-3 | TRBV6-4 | TGTGCCAGCATAAACTGTTTGGGAGAGCGAGGAGATACGCAGTATTTT | CASINCLGERGDTQYF
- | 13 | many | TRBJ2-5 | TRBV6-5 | TGTGCCAGCAGTTACTATGAAGAAGAGACCCAGTACTTC | CASSYYEEETQYF
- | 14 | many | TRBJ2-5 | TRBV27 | TGTGCCAGCAAGTTGACCCCAGGGCCAGAGACCCAGTACTTC | CASKLTPGPETQYF
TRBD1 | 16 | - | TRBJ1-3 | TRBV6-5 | TGTGCCAGCAGTTACTCGAAGACAGGGGCTGGAAACACCATATATTTT | CASSYSKTGAGNTIYF
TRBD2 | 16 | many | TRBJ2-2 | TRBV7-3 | TGTGCCAGCAGCCTAGTCGCGGGAGCGAACACCGGGGAGCTGTTTTTT | CASSLVAGANTGELFF
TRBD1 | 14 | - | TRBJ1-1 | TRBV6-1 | TGTGCCAGCAGGAATCCAGGGGGCGGGACTGAAGCTTTCTTT | CASRNPGGGTEAFF
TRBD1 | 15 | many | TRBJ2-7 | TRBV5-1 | TGCGCCAGCAGCTTGTCCCCAGGGGGTAACTACGAGCAGTACTTC | CASSLSPGGNYEQYF
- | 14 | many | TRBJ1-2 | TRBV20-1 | TGCAGTGCTAGGGTCGGGTTGGAGCAGAATGGCTACACCTTC | CSARVGLEQNGYTF
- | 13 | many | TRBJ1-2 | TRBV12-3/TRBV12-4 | TGTGCCAGCAGTTCGGGCAGGGTCTATGGCTACACCTTC | CASSSGRVYGYTF
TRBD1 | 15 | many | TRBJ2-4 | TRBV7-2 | TGTGCCAGCAGCTTTGACAGGGGGCGAAGAAACATTCAGTACTTC | CASSFDRGRRNIQYF